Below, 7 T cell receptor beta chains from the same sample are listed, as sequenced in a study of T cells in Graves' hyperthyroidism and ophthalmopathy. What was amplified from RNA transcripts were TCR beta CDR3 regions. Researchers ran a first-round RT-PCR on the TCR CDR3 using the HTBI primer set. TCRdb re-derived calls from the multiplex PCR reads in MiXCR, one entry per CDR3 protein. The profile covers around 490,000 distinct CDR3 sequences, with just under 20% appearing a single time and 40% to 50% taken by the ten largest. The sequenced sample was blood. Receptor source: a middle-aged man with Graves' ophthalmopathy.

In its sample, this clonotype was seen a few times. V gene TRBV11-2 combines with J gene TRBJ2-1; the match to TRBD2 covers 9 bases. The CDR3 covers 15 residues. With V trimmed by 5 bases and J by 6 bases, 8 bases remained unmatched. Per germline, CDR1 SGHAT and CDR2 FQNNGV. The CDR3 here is CASSPWGGRANEQFF. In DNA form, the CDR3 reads TGTGCCAGCAGCCCCTGGGGCGGGAGGGCCAATGAGCAGTTCTTC.

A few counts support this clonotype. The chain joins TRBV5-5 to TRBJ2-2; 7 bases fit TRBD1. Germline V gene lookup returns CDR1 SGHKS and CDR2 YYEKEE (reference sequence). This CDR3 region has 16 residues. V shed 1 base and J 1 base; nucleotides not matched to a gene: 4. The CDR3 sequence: CASSLTTGRNTGELFF. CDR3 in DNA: TGTGCCAGCAGCTTGACGACAGGGCGGAACACCGGGGAGCTGTTTTTT.

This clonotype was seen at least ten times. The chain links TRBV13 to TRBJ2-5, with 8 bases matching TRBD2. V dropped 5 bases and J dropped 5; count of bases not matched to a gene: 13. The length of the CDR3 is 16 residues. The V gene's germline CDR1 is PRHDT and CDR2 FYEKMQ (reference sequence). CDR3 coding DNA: TGTGCCAGCAGCCCCCGAGCGGGGGCCCTACCGGAGACCCAGTACTTC. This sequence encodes CASSPRAGALPETQYF.

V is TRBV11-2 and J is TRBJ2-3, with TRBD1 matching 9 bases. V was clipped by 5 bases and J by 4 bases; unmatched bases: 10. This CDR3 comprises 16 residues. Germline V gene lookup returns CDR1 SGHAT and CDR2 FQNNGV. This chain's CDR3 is CASSKPYRGPSDTQYF. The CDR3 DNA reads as TGTGCCAGCAGCAAACCCTACAGGGGGCCGTCAGATACGCAGTATTTT.

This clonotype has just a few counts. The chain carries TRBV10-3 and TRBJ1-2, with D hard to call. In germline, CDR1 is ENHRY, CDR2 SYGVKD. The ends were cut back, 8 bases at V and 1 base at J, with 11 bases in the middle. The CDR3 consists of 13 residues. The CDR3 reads CAIGSGNNYGYTF. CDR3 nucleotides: TGTGCCATCGGGTCCGGCAATAACTATGGCTACACCTTC.

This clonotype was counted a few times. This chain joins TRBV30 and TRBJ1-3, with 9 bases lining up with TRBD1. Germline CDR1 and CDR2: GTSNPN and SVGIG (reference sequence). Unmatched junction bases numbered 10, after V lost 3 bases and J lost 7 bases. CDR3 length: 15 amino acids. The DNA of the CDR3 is TGTGCCTGGAGGCCGGGCTGGACAGGGGAGAACACCATATATTTT. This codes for CAWRPGWTGENTIYF.

The DNA of the CDR3 is TGTGCCAGCAGCCCATACCCAGATACGCAGTATTTT. Translated: CASSPYPDTQYF. The chain is built from TRBV7-9 and TRBJ2-3; D uncertain. Trimming shortened V by 5 bases and J by 4 bases, and 7 bases separated the two germline ends. The V gene's germline CDR1 is SEHNR and CDR2 FQNEAQ (reference sequence). The CDR3 spans 12 residues.